The text below deals with one T cell receptor beta chain. Its antigen is not identified. Researchers ran the PCR with 60 Vbeta and 13 Jbeta primers. The repertoire was sequenced with immunoSEQ multiplex PCR; TCRdb's copy has only in-frame clones and lacks some. The sample shows roughly 130,000 clones, 60% to 80% of them seen only once. This specimen comes from a study of cytomegalovirus exposure and HLA in healthy donors. Study-wide results and limits: Among immune exposure information, only CMV serostatus was available.

All the people who gave samples were healthy bone marrow donors. Germline V CDR1 and CDR2: LNHDA, SQIVND (reference sequence). V lost 3 bases to trimming and J lost 5 bases, with 13 bases between them. The CDR3 spans 14 residues. This TCR was recovered from a man younger than 35 in good health and CMV-seronegative. The sample comprised PBMCs. The chain uses TRBV19 and TRBJ1-1; D may be TRBD1 (6 bases). The CDR3: CASSMGGANTEAFF. DNA of the CDR3: TGTGCCAGTAGTATGGGGGGGGCGAATACTGAAGCTTTCTTT. Supplemented by reference TRBV19 and TRBJ1-1, the full variable domain reads DGGITQSPKYLFRKEGQNVTLSCEQNLNHDAMYWYRQDPGQGLRLIYYSQIVNDFQKGDIAEGYSVSREKKESFPLTVTSAQKNPTAFYLCASSMGGANTEAFFGQGTRLTVV.